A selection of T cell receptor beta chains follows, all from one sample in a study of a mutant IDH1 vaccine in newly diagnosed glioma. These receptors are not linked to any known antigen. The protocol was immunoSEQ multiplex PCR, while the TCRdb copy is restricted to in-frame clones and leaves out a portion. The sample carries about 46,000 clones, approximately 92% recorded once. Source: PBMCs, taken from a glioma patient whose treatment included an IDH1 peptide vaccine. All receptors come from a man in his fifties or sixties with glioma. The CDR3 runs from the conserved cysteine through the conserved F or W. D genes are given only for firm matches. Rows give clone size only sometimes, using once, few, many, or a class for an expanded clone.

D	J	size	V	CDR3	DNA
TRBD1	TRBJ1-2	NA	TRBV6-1	CASILGQGANYGYTF	TGTGCCAGCATTCTAGGACAGGGAGCTAACTATGGCTACACCTTC
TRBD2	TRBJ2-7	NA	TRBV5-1	CASSSPGLAGVEQYF	TGCGCCAGCAGCTCGCCGGGACTAGCGGGAGTCGAGCAGTACTTC
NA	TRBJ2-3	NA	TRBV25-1	CASGPLAKGTQYF	TGTGCCAGCGGTCCATTAGCCAAGGGTACGCAGTATTTT
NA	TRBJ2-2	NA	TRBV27	CASSLSVEGASTGELFF	TGTGCCAGCAGTTTATCTGTGGAGGGGGCGAGCACCGGGGAGCTGTTTTTT
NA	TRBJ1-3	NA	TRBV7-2	CASSLGPRQTGNTIYF	TGTGCCAGCAGCTTAGGGCCCCGACAGACCGGAAACACCATATATTTT
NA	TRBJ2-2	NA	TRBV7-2	CASSLGTMNTGELFF	TGTGCCAGCAGCTTAGGGACAATGAACACCGGGGAGCTGTTTTTT
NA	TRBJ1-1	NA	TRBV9	CASSVEAGPTEAFF	TGTGCCAGCAGCGTAGAAGCCGGTCCCACTGAAGCTTTCTTT
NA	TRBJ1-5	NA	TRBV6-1	CTSGTDVSNQPQHF	TGTACGTCTGGGACGGACGTTAGCAATCAGCCCCAGCATTTT
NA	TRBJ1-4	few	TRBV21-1	CASSKPNEKLFF	TGTGCCAGCAGCAAACCGAATGAAAAACTGTTTTTT
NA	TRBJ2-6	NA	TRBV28	CASTPGGDNVLTF	TGTGCCAGTACCCCCGGGGGCGACAACGTCCTGACTTTC
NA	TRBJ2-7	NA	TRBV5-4	CASSYSGSRREQYF	TGTGCCAGCAGTTACTCAGGGTCCCGAAGGGAGCAGTACTTC
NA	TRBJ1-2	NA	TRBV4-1	CASSQVNYGYTF	TGCGCCAGCAGCCAGGTCAACTATGGCTACACCTTC
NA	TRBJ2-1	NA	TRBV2	CASKGYGEQFF	TGTGCCAGCAAGGGATATGGGGAGCAGTTCTTC
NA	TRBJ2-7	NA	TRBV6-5	CASTNPTNYEQYF	TGTGCCAGCACAAACCCCACAAACTACGAGCAGTACTTC
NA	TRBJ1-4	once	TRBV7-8	CASSSKIATNEKLFF	TGTGCCAGCAGCTCAAAGATTGCAACTAATGAAAAACTGTTTTTT
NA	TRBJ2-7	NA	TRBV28	CASSLLRTRNEQYF	TGTGCCAGCAGTTTATTAAGGACCAGGAACGAGCAGTACTTC
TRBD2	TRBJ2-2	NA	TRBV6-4	CASSPSGVNTGELFF	TGTGCCAGCAGTCCCAGCGGGGTTAACACCGGGGAGCTGTTTTTT
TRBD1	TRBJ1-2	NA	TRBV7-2	CASRLKQGASDGYTF	TGTGCCAGCAGACTCAAACAGGGGGCCAGCGATGGCTACACCTTC
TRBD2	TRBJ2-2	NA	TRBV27	CASSTILAGGPNGELFF	TGTGCCAGCAGTACAATTCTAGCGGGGGGGCCTAACGGGGAGCTGTTTTTT
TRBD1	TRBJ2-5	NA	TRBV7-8	CASSPSAGTGMWKTQYF	TGTGCCAGCAGCCCATCGGCGGGGACAGGGATGTGGAAGACCCAGTACTTC
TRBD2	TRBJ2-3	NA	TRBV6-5	CASSRTSGGGLTQYF	TGTGCCAGCAGTCGAACTAGCGGGGGGGGACTCACGCAGTATTTT
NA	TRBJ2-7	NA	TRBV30	CAWSKGAYEQYF	TGTGCCTGGAGTAAGGGGGCCTACGAGCAGTACTTC
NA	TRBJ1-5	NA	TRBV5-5	CASSLDRVPQPQHF	TGTGCCAGCAGCTTGGACAGGGTTCCTCAGCCCCAGCATTTT
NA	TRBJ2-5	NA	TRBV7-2	CASSLGRGRVETQYF	TGTGCCAGCAGCTTAGGTCGGGGGCGTGTCGAGACCCAGTACTTC
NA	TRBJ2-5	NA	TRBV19	CASSQSGGTQTQYF	TGTGCCAGTAGTCAATCCGGGGGCACACAGACCCAGTACTTC
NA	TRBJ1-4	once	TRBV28	CASSPPSATNEKLFF	TGTGCCAGCAGTCCACCTAGTGCAACTAATGAAAAACTGTTTTTT
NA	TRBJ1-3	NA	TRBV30	CAWSWAGGGRNTIYF	TGTGCCTGGAGTTGGGCGGGGGGCGGTAGAAACACCATATATTTT
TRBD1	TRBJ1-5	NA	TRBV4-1	CASRITGGSSNQPQHF	TGCGCCAGCAGGATTACAGGGGGCTCTAGCAATCAGCCCCAGCATTTT
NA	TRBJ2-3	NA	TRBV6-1	CASSEARGRRQDTQYF	TGTGCCAGCAGTGAAGCTCGGGGACGGAGGCAGGATACGCAGTATTTT
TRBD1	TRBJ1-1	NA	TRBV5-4	CASSTGGQVLINSEAFF	TGTGCCAGCAGCACGGGGGGACAGGTCCTAATTAATTCCGAAGCTTTCTTT
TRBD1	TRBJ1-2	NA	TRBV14	CASSHPGQGRYGYTF	TGTGCCAGCAGCCACCCGGGACAGGGCCGCTATGGCTACACCTTC
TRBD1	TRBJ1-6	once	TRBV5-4	CASSTDRGQSPLHF	TGTGCCAGCAGCACGGACAGGGGGCAGTCACCCCTCCACTTT
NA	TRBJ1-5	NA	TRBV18	CASSPGGRDQPQHF	TGTGCCAGCTCCCCAGGAGGGAGGGATCAGCCCCAGCATTTT
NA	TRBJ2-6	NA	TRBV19	CASMGLTRPRSGANVLTF	TGTGCCAGTATGGGATTGACAAGGCCCCGCTCTGGGGCCAACGTCCTGACTTTC
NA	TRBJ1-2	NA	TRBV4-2	CASSQIGSIYGYTF	TGTGCCAGCAGCCAAATTGGCAGTATCTATGGCTACACCTTC
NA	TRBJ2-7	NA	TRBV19	CASSMSPTDSYEQYF	TGTGCCAGTAGTATGTCGCCGACAGACTCCTACGAGCAGTACTTC
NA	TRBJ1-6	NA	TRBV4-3	CASSQDPGLENSPLHF	TGCGCCAGCAGCCAAGATCCAGGGTTGGAGAATTCACCCCTCCACTTT
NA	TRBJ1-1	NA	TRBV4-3	CASSQDLTVVTEAFF	TGCGCCAGCAGCCAAGATTTGACAGTGGTAACTGAAGCTTTCTTT
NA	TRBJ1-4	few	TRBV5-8	CASSLAGTENEKLFF	TGTGCCAGCAGCTTGGCGGGGACGGAGAATGAAAAACTGTTTTTT
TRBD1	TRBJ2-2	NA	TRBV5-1	CASSWTGSGTGELFF	TGCGCCAGCAGCTGGACAGGGAGTGGCACCGGGGAGCTGTTTTTT
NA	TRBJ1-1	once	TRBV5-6	CASSFGSPNLRGGAFF	TGTGCCAGCAGCTTCGGGTCCCCAAACCTACGGGGTGGGGCTTTCTTT
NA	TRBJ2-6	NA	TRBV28	CASSAPGLWANVLTF	TGTGCCAGCAGTGCTCCGGGACTCTGGGCCAACGTCCTGACTTTC